The T cell receptor beta chain under discussion was sequenced for a study of cytomegalovirus exposure and HLA in healthy donors. This clone has a handful of counts. Its antigen is currently unknown. Germline V gives CDR1 MNHEY, CDR2 SVGAGI. The ends lost 0 bases at V and 6 bases at J; junction bases unmatched: 3. CDR3 size: 14 residues. In the PCR, 60 Vbeta and 13 Jbeta primers were used. The assay was immunoSEQ multiplex PCR, and TCRdb's table has in-frame clones only and misses some. Of approximately 150,000 clones in the sample, 70% to 85% are singletons; the top ten hold roughly 1.7%. Study-wide results and limits: Information on immune exposure was restricted to one variable (CMV serostatus).

The source material was PBMCs. This receptor was taken from a woman under 40 in good health and CMV-seronegative. The chain uses TRBV6-5 and TRBJ1-2, with 8 bases matching TRBD1. DNA of the CDR3: TGTGCCAGCAGTTACTCGTCAGGGGGCAATGGCTACACCTTC. Encoded protein: CASSYSSGGNGYTF.